This T cell receptor beta chain was captured in a study of T cells after yellow fever vaccination. Germline V gives CDR1 LGHNT, CDR2 FRNRAP. V was shortened by 7 bases and J by 5 bases, with 17 bases between the two germline ends. The CDR3 loop spans 14 amino acids. Universal primer sites and UMIs were introduced during 5'RACE template-switching synthesis of TCR cDNA. Using its own MiXCR run on the 5' RACE reads, TCRdb lists one record per CDR3 protein. The sample includes hundreds of thousands of distinct CDR3 sequences, around 4% of them seen just once. This clonotype has just a few counts. The chain links TRBV12-5 to TRBJ2-5; D possibly corresponds to TRBD1 (5 bases). The sample consisted of PBMCs, taken on the day of the yellow fever booster vaccination. This TCR derives from a young man who received the YFV17D yellow fever vaccine. The CDR3 spells CASAQGALQETQYF. The CDR3 DNA reads TGTGCTAGTGCCCAAGGGGCCCTACAGGAGACCCAGTACTTC.